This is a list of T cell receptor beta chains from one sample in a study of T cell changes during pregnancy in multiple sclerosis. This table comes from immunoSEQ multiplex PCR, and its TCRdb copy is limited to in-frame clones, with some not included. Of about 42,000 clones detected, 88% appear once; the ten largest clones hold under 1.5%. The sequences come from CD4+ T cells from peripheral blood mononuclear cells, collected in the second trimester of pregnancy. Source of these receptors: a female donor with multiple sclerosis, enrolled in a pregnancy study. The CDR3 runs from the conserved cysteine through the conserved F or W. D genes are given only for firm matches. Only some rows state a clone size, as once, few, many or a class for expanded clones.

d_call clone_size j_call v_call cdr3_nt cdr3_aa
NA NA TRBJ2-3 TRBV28 TGTGCCAGCAGGCCCGGTGGTTCGGGATCTATTCGTAGCACAGATACGCAGTATTTT CASRPGGSGSIRSTDTQYF
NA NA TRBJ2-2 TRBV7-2 TGTGCCAGCAGCTTAGACCACAGAAAGCCAGACACCGGGGAGCTGTTTTTT CASSLDHRKPDTGELFF
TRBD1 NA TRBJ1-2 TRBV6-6 TGTGCCAGCGGGGACAGTCCTTTAAAGAACTATGGCTACACCTTC CASGDSPLKNYGYTF
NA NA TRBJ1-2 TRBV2 TGTGCCAGCAGTGAAGCGCTCTATAACTATGGCTACACCTTC CASSEALYNYGYTF
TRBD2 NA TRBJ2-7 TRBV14 TGTGCCAGCAGCCGCGGGGGGGTTAACTACGAGCAGTACTTC CASSRGGVNYEQYF
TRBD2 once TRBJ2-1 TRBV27 TGTGCCAGCAGCCAGCCGACACTAGCGGGCACTGAGCAGTTCTTC CASSQPTLAGTEQFF
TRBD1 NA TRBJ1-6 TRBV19 TGTGCCAGTCGGGGGACAGGGATTTCACCCCTCCACTTT CASRGTGISPLHF
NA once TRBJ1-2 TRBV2 TGTGCCAGCAGTGAAACCCCTATTTATGGCTACACCTTC CASSETPIYGYTF
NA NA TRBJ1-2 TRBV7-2 TGTGCCAGCGCAACAGGCGGTGGCTACACCTTC CASATGGGYTF
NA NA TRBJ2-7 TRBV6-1 TGTGCCAGCAGTGAAGCCCTCGGTCGTTCCGAGCAGTACTTC CASSEALGRSEQYF
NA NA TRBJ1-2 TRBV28 TGTGCCAGCAGACGGGAGAGGGCAGGCCAGGATGGCTACACCTTC CASRRERAGQDGYTF
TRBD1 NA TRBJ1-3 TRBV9 TGTGCCAGCAGCTTTTCGGACAGGGCTGGGGTCTCCGCCATATATTTT CASSFSDRAGVSAIYF
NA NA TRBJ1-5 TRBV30 TGTGCCTGGAGTCCAGGGTTTAGCAATCAGCCCCAGCATTTT CAWSPGFSNQPQHF
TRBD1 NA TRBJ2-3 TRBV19 TGTGCCAGTAGTATAGATGGGGCAGGGGGTGGCACAGATACGCAGTATTTT CASSIDGAGGGTDTQYF
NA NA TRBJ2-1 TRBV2 TGTGCCAGCAGGGGGGCCTTCGATGAGCAGTTCTTC CASRGAFDEQFF
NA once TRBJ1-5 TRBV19 TGTGCCAGTAGTATTCTTTGGGCTCTCGGCAATCAGCCCCAGCATTTT CASSILWALGNQPQHF
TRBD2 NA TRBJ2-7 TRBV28 TGTGCCAGCAGTTTGCTACTAGCGGGAGGCCCTCAGTACTTC CASSLLLAGGPQYF
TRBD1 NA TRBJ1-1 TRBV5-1 TGCGCCAGCAGGGGACAGGGGGAATTCTCTGAAGCTTTCTTT CASRGQGEFSEAFF
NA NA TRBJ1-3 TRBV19 TGTGCCAGTAGTAGGGACATCTTCGGGGCTGGAAACACCATATATTTT CASSRDIFGAGNTIYF
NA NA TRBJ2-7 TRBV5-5 TGTGCCAGCAGCCCGACCCCCAGGTGGACCTACGAGCAGTACTTC CASSPTPRWTYEQYF
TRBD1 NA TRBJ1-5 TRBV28 TGTGCCAGCAGGTCGGGACAGGCGGGGAATCAGCCCCAGCATTTT CASRSGQAGNQPQHF
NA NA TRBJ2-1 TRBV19 TGTGCCAGCCACCCCGGGACACCCTCCTACAATGAGCAGTTCTTC CASHPGTPSYNEQFF
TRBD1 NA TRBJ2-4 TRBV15 TGTGCCACCAGCAGATCTCTCTCCGGGACAGGGCGGGCCAAAAACATTCAGTACTTC CATSRSLSGTGRAKNIQYF
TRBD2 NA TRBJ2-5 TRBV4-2 TGTGCCAGCAGCCAAGATGGGGGACTAGCGGGAGAAAGGGGAGAGACCCAGTACTTC CASSQDGGLAGERGETQYF
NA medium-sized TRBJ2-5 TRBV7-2 TGTGCCAGCAGCTTCGAGGTCGGGACCCAGTACTTC CASSFEVGTQYF
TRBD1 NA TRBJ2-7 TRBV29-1 TGCAGCGCGGGTCCGGGACAGGGGGCCTACGAGCAGTACTTC CSAGPGQGAYEQYF
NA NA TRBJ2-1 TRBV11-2 TGTGCCAGCATCCCCGGAGGCGGTGAGCAGTTCTTC CASIPGGGEQFF
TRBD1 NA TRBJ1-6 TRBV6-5 TGTGCCAGCAGTCGGGACAGGGAGAATAATTCACCCCTCCACTTT CASSRDRENNSPLHF
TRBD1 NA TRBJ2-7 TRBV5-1 TGCGCCAGCAGCTTGCGACAGGGCTACGAGCAGTACTTC CASSLRQGYEQYF
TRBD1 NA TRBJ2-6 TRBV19 TGTGCCAGTACCCCGGGACAGGGTTTCTCTGGGGCCAACGTCCTGACTTTC CASTPGQGFSGANVLTF
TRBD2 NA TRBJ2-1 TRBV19 TGTGCCAGTAGCGAAGGACTAGCGGGAGGTAACAATGAGCAGTTCTTC CASSEGLAGGNNEQFF
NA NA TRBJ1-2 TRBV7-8 TGTGCCAGCAGCTTAGGACATTCCTATGGCTACACCTTC CASSLGHSYGYTF
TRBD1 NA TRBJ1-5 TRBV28 TGTGCCAGCAGCGAAGAGACAGGGGGCGTAAGCAATCAGCCCCAGCATTTT CASSEETGGVSNQPQHF
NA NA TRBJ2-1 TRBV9 TGTGCCAGCAGCATGACTAAAAATGAGCAGTTCTTC CASSMTKNEQFF
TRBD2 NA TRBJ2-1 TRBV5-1 TGCGCCAGCAAGGTCAGCGTAGCGGGCAATGAGCAGTTCTTC CASKVSVAGNEQFF
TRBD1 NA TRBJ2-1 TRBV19 TGTGCCAGTAGTATAGCAGGGACAGGGGTCCACAATGAGCAGTTCTTC CASSIAGTGVHNEQFF
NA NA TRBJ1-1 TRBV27 TGTGCCAGCAGTTTAGTCCAGAACACTGAAGCTTTCTTT CASSLVQNTEAFF
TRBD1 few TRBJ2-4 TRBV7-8 TGTGCCAGCAGCCCCAGGAGGACAGGCTTAGCCAAAAACATTCAGTACTTC CASSPRRTGLAKNIQYF
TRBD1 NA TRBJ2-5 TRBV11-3 TGTGCCAGCAGCCCTGGACAGGGGGCAGTTAGACAAGAGACCCAGTACTTC CASSPGQGAVRQETQYF
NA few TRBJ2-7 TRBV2 TGTGCCAGCAGTGAGGCAACCTACGAGCAGTACTTC CASSEATYEQYF
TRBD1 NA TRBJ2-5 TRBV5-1 TGCGCCAGCAGCCCAGGGACAGGAGCACAAGAGACCCAGTACTTC CASSPGTGAQETQYF
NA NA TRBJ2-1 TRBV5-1 TGCGCCAGCAGCTTGGAATTATCCAGTGAGCAGTTCTTC CASSLELSSEQFF
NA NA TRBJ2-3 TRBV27 TGTGCCAGCAGTAGAGGGTTGGTAGATACGCAGTATTTT CASSRGLVDTQYF
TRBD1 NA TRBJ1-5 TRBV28 TGTGCCAGCAGTTTGTGGGGGGTGGGACAGGGAAATCAGCCCCAGCATTTT CASSLWGVGQGNQPQHF
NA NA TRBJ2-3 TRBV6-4 TGTGCCAGCAGCTCCGGGACTAGCACAGATACGCAGTATTTT CASSSGTSTDTQYF